The 30 T cell receptor beta chains listed next were all sequenced from one sample in a study of cytomegalovirus exposure and HLA in healthy donors. With 60 Vbeta and 13 Jbeta primers, the PCR was carried out. Clones were read by immunoSEQ multiplex PCR, and TCRdb kept only the in-frame ones, dropping some. This table holds some 150,000 clones, around 74% found once. The sample taken for sequencing was PBMCs. The receptors stem from a man between 50 and 59 years old in good health and CMV-seropositive.

This rearrangement joins TRBV7-8 to TRBJ2-5; 9 bases are a match to TRBD1. The V and J ends lost 5 bases and 4 bases, in that order; junction bases with no gene match: 2. This CDR3 region has 13 residues. Per the germline V gene, CDR1 is SGHVS and CDR2 is FQNEAQ. The CDR3 nucleotides are TGTGCCAGCAGCGTGACAGGGGGAGAGACCCAGTACTTC. Translating it yields CASSVTGGETQYF.

The sample holds one count of this clone. V usage is TRBV28 and J usage is TRBJ1-2; D perhaps matches TRBD1 (6 bases). Germline assignment: CDR1 MDHEN and CDR2 SYDVKM. Between the trimmed V and J ends, which lost 7 bases and 0 bases, there was a span of 12 bases. The CDR3 runs to 14 residues. The chain's CDR3 is CASTRQDANYGYTF. CDR3 coding DNA: TGTGCCAGCACCAGACAGGACGCTAACTATGGCTACACCTTC.

This clone was seen more than once but under ten times. In nucleotides, the CDR3 is TGCGCCAGCGGACAGGGGGAGAACACTGAAGCTTTCTTT. Residues: CASGQGENTEAFF. This chain links TRBV10-2 with TRBJ1-1, with 10 bases lining up with TRBD1. Losses at the gene ends were 8 bases for V and 1 base for J; bases not matched to a gene: 1. The germline V gene encodes CDR1 WSHSY and CDR2 SAAADI. There are 13 residues in the CDR3.

This chain links TRBV10-3 with TRBJ2-7, with a weak D call TRBD1 (6 bases). Trimming stripped 4 bases from V and 4 bases from J, with 14 bases between. The germline CDR1 and CDR2 sequences are ENHRY and SYGVKD. The CDR3 is 14 residues long. CDR3 bases: TGTGCCATCAGTGGAATCGACAGGTCTTACGAGCAGTACTTC. Its protein product is CAISGIDRSYEQYF.

The J gene is TRBJ2-7, the V gene TRBV6-5; D ambiguous. V was shortened by 5 bases and J by 4 bases, with 9 bases between the two germline ends. The CDR3 has 12 amino acids. Germline CDR1 and CDR2: MNHEY and SVGAGI. The CDR3 nucleotides read TGTGCCAGCAGTCCACGGTTATACGAGCAGTACTTC. It codes for CASSPRLYEQYF.

By share, this clone ranks as medium-sized. This chain links TRBV7-8 with TRBJ1-5; D ambiguous. Trimming took 8 bases from V and 3 from J, leaving 20 bases between them. CDR1 and CDR2 from the germline V gene are SGHVS and FQNEAQ. This CDR3 is built from 16 residues. For the CDR3, the DNA is TGTGCCAGCGGGAGAACGGGTAATATGGCCAATCAGCCCCAGCATTTT. It is translated as CASGRTGNMANQPQHF.

This chain joins TRBV28 and TRBJ1-6, with 12 bases aligning to TRBD1. The trim removed 5 bases at V and 10 bases at J, leaving 3 bases unmatched. CDR1 MDHEN and CDR2 SYDVKM come from the germline V gene. This CDR3 is built from 14 residues. CDR3 sequence reads: CASSPGTGGSPLHF. CDR3 in DNA: TGTGCCAGCAGTCCCGGGACAGGGGGCTCACCCCTCCACTTT.

This clone turned up a few times. This chain joins TRBV7-2 and TRBJ2-7; TRBD2 aligns across 7 bases. The CDR3 length is 14 residues. CDR1 and CDR2 (germline): SGHTA, FQGNSA. V was pared by 3 bases and J by 1 base, with 3 bases of the junction left unmatched. CDR3 coding DNA: TGTGCCAGCAGCTTTACTAGCGCGTCCTACGAGCAGTACTTC. This encodes CASSFTSASYEQYF.

The chain combines TRBV11-2 with TRBJ2-3; 7 bases match TRBD2. With V trimmed by 4 bases and J by 8 bases, 15 bases remained unmatched. The CDR3 is 16 amino acids. Germline V gives CDR1 SGHAT, CDR2 FQNNGV. This CDR3 reads CASSWGGRAAVGTQYF. CDR3 nucleotide sequence: TGTGCCAGCAGCTGGGGGGGGAGGGCCGCTGTCGGTACGCAGTATTTT.

For the CDR3, the DNA is TGTGCCGGAGACTACGAGCAGTACTTC. This gives the protein CAGDYEQYF. This sequence joins TRBV19 and TRBJ2-7; D is unclear. Trimming took off 11 bases at V and 3 bases at J, with 5 bases between the two ends. CDR3 length: 9 amino acids. Germline V gene sequence: CDR1 LNHDA, CDR2 SQIVND (reference sequence).

This clone was seen only a few times. The J gene is TRBJ2-3, the V gene TRBV25-1; D unresolved. V was pared by 1 base and J by 2 bases, with 13 bases between. CDR1 is MGHDK, CDR2 SYGVNS, per germline. The CDR3 runs 16 residues. DNA of the CDR3: TGTGCCAGCAGTGAATCGCCTAAGAACGACACAGATACGCAGTATTTT. Amino acid sequence: CASSESPKNDTDTQYF.

The chain uses TRBV27 and TRBJ1-1, with D perhaps TRBD1 (5 bases). V gave up 8 bases and J gave up 4 bases, with 20 bases separating them. Germline V gene sequence: CDR1 MNHEY, CDR2 SMNVEV (reference sequence). This CDR3 contains 15 residues. The CDR3 loop is CASHRGREFGTEAFF. CDR3 DNA sequence: TGTGCCAGCCATAGGGGCAGGGAATTTGGCACTGAAGCTTTCTTT.

This chain uses TRBV5-4 with TRBJ1-2, with D hard to call. Per the germline V gene, CDR1 is SGHNT and CDR2 is YYREEE (reference sequence). The CDR3 spans 14 residues. The V end was cut by 0 bases, the J end by 2 bases, with 8 bases between. The CDR3 here is CASSLADKNYGYTF. The CDR3, as DNA: TGTGCCAGCAGCTTGGCCGACAAGAACTATGGCTACACCTTC. Supplemented by reference TRBV5-4 and TRBJ1-2, the full variable domain reads ETGVTQSPTHLIKTRGQQVTLRCSSQSGHNTVSWYQQALGQGPQFIFQYYREEENGRGNFPPRFSGLQFPNYSSELNVNALELDDSALYLCASSLADKNYGYTFGSGTRLTVV.

The rearrangement uses TRBV7-9 and TRBJ2-1; 7 bases are shared with TRBD2. The CDR3 is 16 residues long. Germline CDR1 and CDR2: SEHNR and FQNEAQ (reference sequence). The trim removed 3 bases at V and 6 bases at J, leaving 11 bases unmatched. CDR3 residues: CASSFFDASGLNEQFF. The CDR3 nucleotides read TGTGCCAGCAGCTTTTTTGACGCTAGCGGCCTCAATGAGCAGTTCTTC.

The V gene is TRBV13, the J gene TRBJ2-1; 11 bases align to TRBD2. The V and J ends lost 1 base and 6 bases, in that order; junction bases with no gene match: 2. From germline, CDR1 is PRHDT and CDR2 FYEKMQ (reference sequence). The CDR3 consists of 15 residues. The CDR3 here is CASSLELAGVNEQFF. DNA for the CDR3: TGTGCCAGCAGCTTAGAACTAGCGGGAGTCAATGAGCAGTTCTTC.

The chain recombines TRBV30 with TRBJ2-1; 8 bases match TRBD2. CDR1 and CDR2 (germline): GTSNPN, SVGIG (reference sequence). V lost 4 bases and J lost 4; bases outside the gene matches: 12. The CDR3 extends over 16 amino acids. The CDR3 DNA is TGTGCCTGGAACCCACCCAGCGGGAGTAGGTACAATGAGCAGTTCTTC. Translation: CAWNPPSGSRYNEQFF.

Worth noting for this clone: A read error is likely, as this CDR3 ends without the conserved phenylalanine or tryptophan. The chain carries TRBV5-6 and TRBJ2-7; 7 positions match TRBD1. This CDR3 spans 15 amino acids. CDR1 and CDR2 (germline): SGHDT, YYEEEE. V lost 3 bases to trimming and J lost 0 bases; unmatched junction nucleotides: 6. CDR3 bases: TGTGCCAGCAGCTATCTTAGGGACAGCTCCTACGAGCAGTACCTC. Its protein is CASSYLRDSSYEQYL.

V and J are TRBV2 and TRBJ1-3; 8 nucleotides match TRBD1. The ends lost 9 bases at V and 2 bases at J; junction bases unmatched: 6. The CDR3 contains 14 residues. Germline V gives CDR1 SNHLY, CDR2 FYNNEI. The CDR3 nucleotides are TGTGCCAGATCGGACAGGGTAGCTGGAAACACCATATATTTT. Translated, it gives CARSDRVAGNTIYF.

The J gene is TRBJ2-1, the V gene TRBV28; the match to TRBD1 covers 7 bases. There are 12 residues in the CDR3. The V and J ends lost 7 bases and 8 bases, in that order; junction bases with no gene match: 5. Germline CDR1 and CDR2: MDHEN and SYDVKM. CDR3 nucleotide sequence: TGTGCCAGCACCACGCAGGGGGATGAGCAGTTCTTC. Its translation: CASTTQGDEQFF. The whole variable domain, remainder taken from reference TRBV28 and TRBJ2-1, is DVKVTQSSRYLVKRTGEKVFLECVQDMDHENMFWYRQDPGLGLRLIYFSYDVKMKEKGDIPEGYSVSREKKERFSLILESASTNQTSMYLCASTTQGDEQFFGPGTRLTVL.

The CDR3 region is CASRELAGFTDTQYF. The CDR3 DNA follows: TGTGCCAGCAGAGAACTAGCGGGTTTCACAGATACGCAGTATTTT. The chain carries TRBV6-6 and TRBJ2-3; 9 nucleotides align to TRBD2. Germline assignment: CDR1 MNHNY and CDR2 SVGAGI (reference sequence). The CDR3 runs to 15 residues. After removal of 6 bases from V and 2 bases from J, the junction contained 6 bases not matched to a gene.

The rearrangement links TRBV11-2 to TRBJ2-5, with 9 bases lining up with TRBD2. J was trimmed by 5 bases and V by 7 bases; bases with no gene match: 14. The CDR3 runs 16 residues. Germline V gives CDR1 SGHAT, CDR2 FQNNGV. The CDR3 DNA sequence: TGTGCCAGCAAACCGGCGGGAGGGTATGGGGGTGAGACCCAGTACTTC. Amino acid sequence: CASKPAGGYGGETQYF.

Turning to this clone: The germline gene is not matched at one end of the junction; a read error may be the cause. The chain links TRBV19 to TRBJ1-5; possible D gene TRBD1, 6 bases. The germline gives CDR1 LNHDA, CDR2 SQIVND (reference sequence). This CDR3 has 18 amino acids. DNA of the CDR3: TGTGCCGGTAGTATTCCAGGGGCCCAGATTCGGAGCAATCAGCCCCAGCATTTT. Translating it yields CAGSIPGAQIRSNQPQHF. Together with reference TRBV19 and TRBJ1-5, the CDR3 gives the full variable domain: DGGITQSPKYLFRKEGQNVTLSCEQNLNHDAMYWYRQDPGQGLRLIYYSQIVNDFQKGDIAEGYSVSREKKESFPLTVTSAQKNPTAFYLCAGSIPGAQIRSNQPQHFGDGTRLSIL.

The chain uses TRBV11-3 and TRBJ2-1, with 16 positions matching TRBD2. CDR1 SGHNT and CDR2 YENEEA come from the germline V gene. Unmatched junction bases numbered 9, after V lost 5 bases and J lost 8 bases. The CDR3 has 17 amino acids. CDR3 in amino acids: CASSPGLAGGFVDEQFF. CDR3 coding DNA: TGTGCCAGCAGCCCGGGACTAGCGGGGGGGTTTGTGGATGAGCAGTTCTTC.

This rearrangement joins TRBV4-1 to TRBJ1-6, with no clear D. V was trimmed by 4 bases and J by 0 bases, leaving 13 bases between them. Germline lookup yields CDR1 MGHRA and CDR2 YSYEKL. The CDR3 totals 17 residues. The CDR3 coding sequence is TGCGCCAGCAGCCCGCTAGTCCGGGACTCCTATAATTCACCCCTCCACTTT. It encodes CASSPLVRDSYNSPLHF.

This chain links TRBV7-6 with TRBJ2-3; 11 positions match TRBD2. The germline V gene has CDR1 SGHVS and CDR2 FNYEAQ. This CDR3 spans 17 amino acids. After removal of 3 bases from V and 3 bases from J, the junction contained 8 bases not matched to a gene. The CDR3: CASSLGTSGLGTDTQYF. In nucleotides, the CDR3 is TGTGCCAGCAGCTTGGGGACTAGCGGCCTGGGTACAGATACGCAGTATTTT.

Of note for this clone: In the same sample, other DNA sequences code for this CDR3. The J gene is TRBJ2-3, the V gene TRBV27; 11 bases map to TRBD2. Germline V gene lookup returns CDR1 MNHEY and CDR2 SMNVEV (reference sequence). CDR3 length equals 15 residues. Trimming removed 4 bases from V and 6 bases from J; junction bases left unmatched: 6. The CDR3 loop reads CASSWASGRTDTQYF. CDR3 sequence (DNA): TGTGCCAGCAGTTGGGCTAGCGGGAGGACGGATACGCAGTATTTT.

The chain is built from TRBV9 and TRBJ2-5; tentatively, D is TRBD1 (8 bases). This CDR3 region has 15 residues. Germline CDR1 is SGDLS and CDR2 is YYNGEE. V was cut by 5 bases and J by 2 bases, with 16 bases left in between. The CDR3 loop is CASSTGGASQETQYF. CDR3 sequence (DNA): TGTGCCAGCAGTACAGGGGGGGCCTCACAAGAGACCCAGTACTTC.

V usage is TRBV19 and J usage is TRBJ2-5, with TRBD2 matching over 12 bases. V gave up 5 bases and J gave up 4 bases; unmatched junction bases: 2. Germline CDR1 reads LNHDA; CDR2 reads SQIVND (reference sequence). This CDR3 has 14 residues. The CDR3 loop reads CASSETSGRETQYF. The CDR3 DNA follows: TGTGCCAGTAGTGAGACTAGCGGGAGAGAGACCCAGTACTTC.

The chain is built from TRBV4-1 and TRBJ2-1, with TRBD1 matching 10 bases. Germline trimming cut 6 bases from V and 6 bases from J; bases unmatched to any gene: 2. The germline V gene encodes CDR1 MGHRA and CDR2 YSYEKL. The CDR3 has 13 residues. The CDR3 spells CASRGQGFNEQFF. For the CDR3, the DNA is TGCGCCAGCAGGGGACAGGGGTTCAATGAGCAGTTCTTC.

This clone was seen repeatedly, ten times or more. V is TRBV11-2 and J is TRBJ2-1, with 14 bases identical to TRBD2. Germline V gene data show CDR1 as SGHAT and CDR2 as FQNNGV. V trimming: 4 bases; J trimming: 7 bases; junction bases outside the gene matches: 3. This CDR3 has 15 residues. This chain's CDR3 is CASSSGLAGANEQFF. The CDR3 DNA reads as TGTGCCAGCAGCTCGGGACTAGCGGGAGCTAATGAGCAGTTCTTC.